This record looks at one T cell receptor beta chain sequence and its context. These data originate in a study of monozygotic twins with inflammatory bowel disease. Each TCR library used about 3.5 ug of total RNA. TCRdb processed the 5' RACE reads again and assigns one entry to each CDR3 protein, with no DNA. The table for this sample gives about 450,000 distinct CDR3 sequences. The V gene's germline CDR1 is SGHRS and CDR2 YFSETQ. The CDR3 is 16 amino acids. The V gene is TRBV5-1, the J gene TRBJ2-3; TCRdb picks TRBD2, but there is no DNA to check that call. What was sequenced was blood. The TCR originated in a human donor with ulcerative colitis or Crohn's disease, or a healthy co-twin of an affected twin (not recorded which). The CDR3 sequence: CASSLEKAGGSDTQYF.